The clone carrying this TCR beta chain was found a few times. Its target is unknown. The repertoire was sequenced with immunoSEQ multiplex PCR; TCRdb's copy has only in-frame clones and lacks some. This table has some 58,000 clones, 81% appearing once. The germline CDR1 and CDR2 sequences are SGHTA and FQGNSA. The CDR3 runs 13 residues. V was pared by 3 bases and J by 11 bases, with 6 bases of the junction left unmatched. The record originates from a study of a mutant IDH1 vaccine in newly diagnosed glioma. The overall study: Patients were pretreated with radiotherapy, temozolomide, or both, mostly both. The week-35 safety follow-up was V12, and the week-47 study end was V13.

Time point: week 35, safety follow-up. Mutant IDH1 20-mer peptide, at 300 ug, made up each vaccine dose, with topical imiquimod. The rearrangement joins TRBV7-2 to TRBJ2-2; 7 bases are a match to TRBD2. Sequencing was performed on PBMCs, taken from a glioma patient whose treatment included an IDH1 peptide vaccine. The TCR sequence derives from a man between 35 and 55 years old with glioma. CDR3 in DNA: TGTGCCAGCAGCTTCTGGGCGGGAGTAGAGCTGTTTTTT. This sequence encodes CASSFWAGVELFF. Variable domain in full (rest from reference TRBV7-2 and TRBJ2-2): GAGVSQSPSNKVTEKGKDVELRCDPISGHTALYWYRQSLGQGLEFLIYFQGNSAPDKSGLPSDRFSAERTGGSVSTLTIQRTQQEDSAVYLCASSFWAGVELFFGEGSRLTVL.